This entry is about one T cell receptor beta chain. What it binds is unknown. The sample holds other DNA sequences that translate to the same CDR3. The sample originates from a study of cytomegalovirus exposure and HLA in healthy donors. Study results and limitations: In a later analysis, productive TCRs from donors in an Asian-associated ancestry cluster reportedly carried fewer N-insertions than the cohort mean.

13 Jbeta primers and 60 Vbeta primers were used for the PCR. Clones were read by immunoSEQ multiplex PCR, and TCRdb kept only the in-frame ones, dropping some. In the table there are roughly 190,000 clones, 65% to 85% of which are singletons. CDR3 size: 15 residues. Per the germline V gene, CDR1 is KGHSH and CDR2 is LQKENI. The ends were cut back, 4 bases at V and 0 bases at J, with 10 bases in the middle. The specimen sequenced was PBMCs. The origin of this receptor is a man in his forties or fifties in good health and CMV-seronegative. The chain is built from TRBV18 and TRBJ2-1; D perhaps matches TRBD1 (5 bases). The CDR3 DNA is TGTGCCAGCTCACGAGACAGTAGCTCCTACAATGAGCAGTTCTTC. Translating it yields CASSRDSSSYNEQFF.